The source of this T cell receptor (beta chain) is a study of shared clonotypes between healthy human individuals. Study-wide points: Despite large depth, rarefaction showed incomplete sorted-subset sequencing.

TCRdb's table, derived via immunoSEQ multiplex PCR, lists solely in-frame clones and lacks some. The repertoire includes 2 million to 2.5 million clones, approximately 95% of them detected once, and 0.13% sits in the top ten. Remarks on this clone: Its antigen is unidentified.

Trimming cost V 4 bases and J 5 bases; bases outside gene matches: 3. The CDR3 length is 15 residues. CDR1 LNHNV and CDR2 YYDKDF come from the germline V gene (reference sequence). The chain combines TRBV15 with TRBJ2-1, with 12 bases matching TRBD2. This sequence originates from a man younger than 30 in good health. What was sequenced was naive CD4+ T cells sorted from blood. As for subset: CD45RA+ positively selected. CDR3 nucleotides: TGTGCCACCAGCAATTGGACTAGCGGGAACAATGAGCAGTTCTTC. Translated, it gives CATSNWTSGNNEQFF. The full variable domain, its missing parts supplied by reference TRBV15 and TRBJ2-1, is DAMVIQNPRYQVTQFGKPVTLSCSQTLNHNVMYWYQQKSSQAPKLLFHYYDKDFNNEADTPDNFQSRRPNTSFCFLDIRSPGLGDTAMYLCATSNWTSGNNEQFFGPGTRLTVL.